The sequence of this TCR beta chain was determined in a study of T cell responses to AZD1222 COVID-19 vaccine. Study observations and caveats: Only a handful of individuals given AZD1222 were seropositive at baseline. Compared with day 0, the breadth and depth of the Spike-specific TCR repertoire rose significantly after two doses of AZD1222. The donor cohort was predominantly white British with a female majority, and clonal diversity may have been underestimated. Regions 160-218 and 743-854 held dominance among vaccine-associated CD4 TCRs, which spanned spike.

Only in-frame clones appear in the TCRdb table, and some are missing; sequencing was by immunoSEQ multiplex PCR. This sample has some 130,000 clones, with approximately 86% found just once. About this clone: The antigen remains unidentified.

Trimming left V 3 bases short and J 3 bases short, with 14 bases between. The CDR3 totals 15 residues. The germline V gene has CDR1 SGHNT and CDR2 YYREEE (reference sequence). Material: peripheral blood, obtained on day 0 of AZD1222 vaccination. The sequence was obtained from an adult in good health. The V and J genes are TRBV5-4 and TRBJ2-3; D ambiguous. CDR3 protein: CASSSAPVSTDTQYF. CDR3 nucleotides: TGTGCCAGCAGCTCAGCTCCGGTCTCAACAGATACGCAGTATTTT.